This T cell receptor beta chain derives from a study of chemoradiotherapy in HPV16-positive cancers. The wider study: Candidate HPV-specific T-cell clones and common TCR motifs came from functional assays in a couple of HPV16-positive patients. Whole-study findings and limits: During treatment, candidate HPV-specific clones and E7-related motifs expanded in tumor. HPV-specific T cells were functionally defined from only two HPV16-positive patients.

Repeated repertoire sampling spanned the course of chemoradiotherapy. Data came from immunoSEQ multiplex PCR; TCRdb stores just in-frame clones and leaves some out. The data contain under 30,000 clones, roughly 95% of them singletons. In regard to this clone: Its antigen remains unidentified.

The source is a human donor with HPV-associated anogenital cancer. This specimen was collected from a patient who underwent chemoradiotherapy.

The CDR3, as DNA: TGTGCCAGCTCACGCAGCGGGGGAAAAGAGACCCAGTACTTC. Its protein product is CASSRSGGKETQYF. The chain is built from TRBV18 and TRBJ2-5; 8 positions match TRBD2. CDR1 and CDR2 from the germline V gene are KGHSH and LQKENI. This CDR3 is 14 amino acids long. Germline trimming cut 4 bases from V and 3 bases from J; bases unmatched to any gene: 4.